This entry concerns a single T cell receptor beta chain. The antigen remains unidentified. The data stem from a study of cytomegalovirus exposure and HLA in healthy donors. Regarding the study as a whole: Usually a TCR sequence was rare, but some public TCRs were found in many donors. Listed as cytomegalovirus-associated were approximately 160 TCR beta chains.

With 60 Vbeta and 13 Jbeta primers, the PCR was carried out. This table comes from immunoSEQ multiplex PCR, and its TCRdb copy is limited to in-frame clones, with some not included. The sample shows about 200,000 clones, around 84% of them seen only once. The trim removed 3 bases at V and 5 bases at J, leaving 4 bases unmatched. CDR1 and CDR2 (germline): SEHNR, FQNEAQ (reference sequence). The CDR3 spans 15 residues. The chain recombines TRBV7-9 with TRBJ1-6; 7 positions agree with TRBD1. This receptor was identified in a woman younger than 30 in good health and CMV-seronegative. Sequenced: PBMCs. CDR3 sequence: CASSLGQSDNSPLHF. Here the CDR3 DNA reads TGTGCCAGCAGCTTGGGACAGAGTGATAATTCACCCCTCCACTTT.